The entry below describes one T cell receptor beta chain. Its target is unknown. The sample belongs to a study of cytomegalovirus exposure and HLA in healthy donors. The CDR3 extends over 16 amino acids. Between the trimmed V and J ends, which lost 1 base and 1 base, there was a span of 13 bases. Germline assignment: CDR1 MNHEY and CDR2 SVGAGI. Use of 60 Vbeta and 13 Jbeta primers characterized the PCR. The protocol was immunoSEQ multiplex PCR, while the TCRdb copy is restricted to in-frame clones and leaves out a portion. The sample has 120,000 to 150,000 clones; 76% are singletons. Study-wide findings and caveats: As was reported, the classifier diagnosed cytomegalovirus status with high specificity and sensitivity.

Material: PBMCs. This TCR was sampled from a middle-aged man in good health and CMV-seronegative. The chain is built from TRBV6-5 and TRBJ2-5; possibly TRBD2 for D (5 bases). The CDR3 loop reads CASSYFEQRVQETQYF. As DNA, the CDR3 is TGTGCCAGCAGTTACTTTGAGCAGAGGGTCCAAGAGACCCAGTACTTC.